These T cell receptor beta chains were read from a single sample in a study of OX40 agonist ivuxolimab in advanced cancers. Clones were sequenced by immunoSEQ multiplex PCR, and TCRdb holds only the in-frame ones, with some missing. Counted here are roughly 80,000 clones, about 93% occurring once; the ten biggest clones make up approximately 0.32%. Sequencing used CD4+ or CD8+ T cells sorted from blood, obtained in a trial of the OX40 agonist ivuxolimab. The receptors originated from an adult with an advanced solid tumor such as melanoma, head and neck, liver or kidney cancer. Each CDR3 is given with its conserved first and last residue. Fields, in order: CDR3 protein, V gene, clone size. Clone sizes are given selectively: once, few, many, or a class where the clone is expanded.

CDR3 protein: CASSLPGQGNQPQHF
V gene: TRBV28
clone size: NA

CDR3 protein: CASSEAVGAYEQYF
V gene: TRBV6-1
clone size: NA

CDR3 protein: CASTLSSGEETQYF
V gene: TRBV5-1
clone size: NA

CDR3 protein: CASSTIGGTGELFF
V gene: TRBV11-2
clone size: NA

CDR3 protein: CASSKVETGLRYGNQPQHF
V gene: TRBV21-1
clone size: NA

CDR3 protein: CASSQEGLAGGNEQFF
V gene: TRBV14
clone size: NA

CDR3 protein: CASSYSRGRGAQYF
V gene: TRBV6-5
clone size: NA

CDR3 protein: CASSPDREQFF
V gene: TRBV18
clone size: NA

CDR3 protein: CASSQAPGLVPSTDTQYF
V gene: TRBV4-3
clone size: NA

CDR3 protein: CAWGGTISGNTIYF
V gene: TRBV30
clone size: once

CDR3 protein: CASSKAGALDTQYF
V gene: TRBV7-2
clone size: NA

CDR3 protein: CASSIMGQGSSGANVLTF
V gene: TRBV2
clone size: once

CDR3 protein: CASSHPGAAHGELFF
V gene: TRBV7-9
clone size: once

CDR3 protein: CASSYAGGRGGDTQYF
V gene: TRBV6-6
clone size: once

CDR3 protein: CASSRTSGETEAFF
V gene: TRBV5-6
clone size: NA

CDR3 protein: CASSRRQGRMGNEQFF
V gene: TRBV7-2
clone size: NA

CDR3 protein: CSVTTGITGELFF
V gene: TRBV29-1
clone size: NA

CDR3 protein: CASSKGGSGGNYGYTF
V gene: TRBV21-1
clone size: NA

CDR3 protein: CASSLSRTGARGTEAFF
V gene: TRBV11-2
clone size: NA

CDR3 protein: CASSPDSAGGGGYTF
V gene: TRBV18
clone size: NA

CDR3 protein: CASSLDSGSYNEQFF
V gene: TRBV7-2
clone size: NA

CDR3 protein: CASSRGDSYEQYF
V gene: TRBV25-1
clone size: NA

CDR3 protein: CATSGQGLYGYTF
V gene: TRBV28
clone size: NA

CDR3 protein: CASKDRGNTGELFF
V gene: TRBV2
clone size: NA

CDR3 protein: CASLTTGEGTSGANVLTF
V gene: TRBV9
clone size: NA

CDR3 protein: CASSFSTSGGGETQYF
V gene: TRBV5-5
clone size: NA

CDR3 protein: CASSESGEYGYTF
V gene: TRBV6-1
clone size: NA

CDR3 protein: CASSLEGASSNQPQHF
V gene: TRBV19
clone size: NA

CDR3 protein: CASSLSGGAGETQYF
V gene: TRBV28
clone size: NA

CDR3 protein: CASSQLAGVSGNTIYF
V gene: TRBV5-8
clone size: NA

CDR3 protein: CASSIQYRGSSGYTF
V gene: TRBV27
clone size: NA

CDR3 protein: CASSPLAGGGIEQFF
V gene: TRBV18
clone size: NA

CDR3 protein: CASSVGQGNTIYF
V gene: TRBV9
clone size: NA

CDR3 protein: CASSLVTDSYNEQFF
V gene: TRBV5-1
clone size: NA

CDR3 protein: CASSPGLTNTEAFF
V gene: TRBV6-6
clone size: NA

CDR3 protein: CASSEAGRDNQPQHF
V gene: TRBV28
clone size: NA

CDR3 protein: CASSIAGGLTGELFF
V gene: TRBV5-1
clone size: NA

CDR3 protein: CASSLDSGGSEAQYF
V gene: TRBV5-4
clone size: NA

CDR3 protein: CATSREGGTGVGGYTF
V gene: TRBV15
clone size: NA

CDR3 protein: CASSRDRDDYGYTF
V gene: TRBV18
clone size: once

CDR3 protein: CASSELSGGDTQYF
V gene: TRBV6-1
clone size: once

CDR3 protein: CASSRLAGADYEQFF
V gene: TRBV18
clone size: NA

CDR3 protein: CASRPSGSGPEAFF
V gene: TRBV5-1
clone size: NA

CDR3 protein: CASRRDRGSGEAFF
V gene: TRBV7-3
clone size: NA

CDR3 protein: CASSSRTSWAEQYF
V gene: TRBV18
clone size: NA

CDR3 protein: CAISPAVMNTEAFF
V gene: TRBV10-3
clone size: NA

CDR3 protein: CASSLMGRVESEQYF
V gene: TRBV27
clone size: NA

CDR3 protein: CASSFGQDNSPLHF
V gene: TRBV5-1
clone size: NA

CDR3 protein: CASSYSKLAGFREFF
V gene: TRBV6-5
clone size: NA

CDR3 protein: CASSLVRGLTIYF
V gene: TRBV7-2
clone size: NA

CDR3 protein: CASSLDSPGNTIYF
V gene: TRBV11-1
clone size: NA

CDR3 protein: CASSGLGYEQYF
V gene: TRBV6-5
clone size: NA

CDR3 protein: CASSLGRDATQYF
V gene: TRBV7-2
clone size: NA

CDR3 protein: CANQGASEKLFF
V gene: TRBV10-3
clone size: NA

CDR3 protein: CASSFLPPAPTGENYGYTF
V gene: TRBV28
clone size: NA

CDR3 protein: CSARGGHSYSF
V gene: TRBV20-1
clone size: NA

CDR3 protein: CASSLGGTTAKNIQYF
V gene: TRBV28
clone size: NA

CDR3 protein: CASSQEGQAVYEQYF
V gene: TRBV4-3
clone size: NA

CDR3 protein: CASSLTKTGGYGYTF
V gene: TRBV7-2
clone size: NA